One and the same sample provided the 14 T cell receptor beta chains below, sequenced in a study of T cell clones after liver transplantation. Sequencing used immunoSEQ multiplex PCR; TCRdb keeps in-frame clones, though not all of them. This table holds fewer than 50,000 clones, about 86% found once. The sequencing used CD4+ T cells from blood, collected 24 months after liver transplant. Receptor source: a human patient who received a liver transplant. A share of the T cells may be of graft donor origin.

This clone was observed a few times. The V gene is TRBV19, the J gene TRBJ1-5; TRBD1 agrees at 11 bases. Germline V gene lookup returns CDR1 LNHDA and CDR2 SQIVND (reference sequence). The CDR3 loop spans 16 amino acids. With V trimmed by 3 bases and J by 6 bases, 7 bases remained unmatched. The CDR3 coding sequence is TGTGCCAGTAGTATCCCCGGACAGGGGGCGCGTCAGCCCCAGCATTTT. Translated: CASSIPGQGARQPQHF.

The chain is built from TRBV11-1 and TRBJ1-2; D possibly corresponds to TRBD1 (6 bases). This CDR3 spans 15 amino acids. V was pared by 6 bases and J by 4 bases, with 18 bases between. The germline V gene has CDR1 SGHAT and CDR2 FQDESV (reference sequence). CDR3 in amino acids: CASSPTQGSGYGYTF. Here the CDR3 DNA reads TGTGCCAGCAGTCCTACGCAGGGGAGCGGCTATGGCTACACCTTC.

This clone was recorded a few times. This rearrangement joins TRBV21-1 to TRBJ2-1; the table's D call, TRBD2, has no DNA check behind it. TRBV21-1 is noted as a pseudogene. This CDR3 comprises 14 residues. The CDR3, as DNA: TGTGCCAGCAGCAAAGCGCCTGGAGTCTATGAGCAGTTCTTC. It specifies CASSKAPGVYEQFF.

The chain uses TRBV29-1 and TRBJ2-4; D is perhaps TRBD1 or TRBD2 (5 bases each). This CDR3 comprises 14 residues. The V end lost 4 bases, the J end lost 1 base, and 11 bases lay between the germline ends. Germline V lookup: CDR1 SQVTM, CDR2 ANQGSEA. The CDR3 is CSVVVRDAKNIQYF. CDR3 DNA sequence: TGCAGCGTTGTCGTCAGGGACGCCAAAAACATTCAGTACTTC.

A few counts support this clone. The rearrangement joins TRBV27 to TRBJ2-4; D unresolved. Trimming cost V 7 bases and J 0 bases, with 7 bases left between them. The CDR3 runs 13 residues. Looked up from germline, CDR1 is MNHEY and CDR2 is SMNVEV (reference sequence). CDR3 nucleotide sequence: TGTGCCAGCAAATTTCTAGCCAAAAACATTCAGTACTTC. It encodes CASKFLAKNIQYF.

The chain links TRBV15 to TRBJ2-3, with D perhaps TRBD2 (6 bases). Germline assignment: CDR1 LNHNV and CDR2 YYDKDF (reference sequence). This CDR3 spans 15 amino acids. Trimming shortened V by 5 bases and J by 0 bases, and 12 bases separated the two germline ends. This chain's CDR3 is CATSFGGESTDTQYF. CDR3 nucleotides: TGTGCCACCAGCTTCGGCGGGGAAAGCACAGATACGCAGTATTTT.

The chain uses TRBV6-5 and TRBJ2-3; D is undetermined. The V end lost 5 bases, the J end lost 6 bases, and 15 bases lay between the germline ends. Germline V CDR1 and CDR2: MNHEY, SVGAGI. The CDR3 sequence is 14 residues long. This chain's CDR3 is CASSPLPRRDTQYF. DNA for the CDR3: TGTGCCAGCAGTCCCTTACCTCGTCGGGATACGCAGTATTTT.

This rearrangement joins TRBV6-5 to TRBJ2-7; a weak D match, TRBD1 (6 bases). The V gene's germline CDR1 is MNHEY and CDR2 SVGAGI. This CDR3 is built from 16 residues. Trimming took off 1 base at V and 1 base at J, with 14 bases between the two ends. The CDR3: CASSYLSVGGSYEQYF. CDR3 bases: TGTGCCAGCAGTTACTTATCCGTAGGGGGATCCTACGAGCAGTACTTC.

The chain has TRBV5-1 and TRBJ2-7, with 9 bases matching TRBD1. J gave up 5 bases and V 5 bases, and 8 bases lay outside the gene matches. This CDR3 contains 14 residues. Germline loops: CDR1 SGHRS, CDR2 YFSETQ. Written as DNA, the CDR3 is TGCGCCAGCAGGGGGGGACAGGGAGGCGACGAGCAGTACTTC. Translation: CASRGGQGGDEQYF.

The gene calls are TRBV18 and TRBJ1-5; 9 bases match TRBD1. Germline V lookup: CDR1 KGHSH, CDR2 LQKENI. Unmatched junction bases numbered 12, after V lost 4 bases and J lost 2 bases. The CDR3 is made up of 18 amino acids. The CDR3 bases are TGTGCCAGCTCACGTACAGGGGGCGCGGAATATGGCAATCAGCCCCAGCATTTT. Amino acids: CASSRTGGAEYGNQPQHF.

The gene calls are TRBV28 and TRBJ1-2; D uncertain. Per the germline V gene, CDR1 is MDHEN and CDR2 is SYDVKM. This CDR3 has 10 residues. Trimming cost V 8 bases and J 7 bases, with 8 bases left between them. CDR3 protein: CASGYTGYTF. The CDR3 DNA is TGTGCCAGCGGTTACACTGGCTACACCTTC.

The chain recombines TRBV2 with TRBJ2-1; weak D call: TRBD2 (7 bases). The CDR3 consists of 17 residues. Germline lookup yields CDR1 SNHLY and CDR2 FYNNEI. V lost 6 bases and J 7 bases, leaving 25 bases between the germline ends. CDR3 sequence reads: CASRDGVRGATRNEQFF. The CDR3 bases are TGTGCCAGCAGGGATGGGGTCCGGGGGGCAACCAGAAATGAGCAGTTCTTC.

CDR3 in amino acids: CASSSPNRATQYF. DNA for the CDR3: TGTGCCAGCAGTTCCCCTAACCGCGCTACGCAGTATTTT. This sequence joins TRBV27 and TRBJ2-3; D remains unclear. Germline V gene sequence: CDR1 MNHEY, CDR2 SMNVEV (reference sequence). The length of the CDR3 is 13 residues. V lost 4 bases and J 8 bases, leaving 13 bases between the germline ends.

The rearrangement uses TRBV18 and TRBJ2-7; D gene ambiguous. CDR3 length: 13 amino acids. The V and J ends lost 3 bases and 1 base respectively, with 7 bases between them. CDR1 KGHSH and CDR2 LQKENI come from the germline V gene. This CDR3 is CASSPEVSYEQYF. As DNA, the CDR3 is TGTGCCAGCTCACCCGAAGTTTCCTACGAGCAGTACTTC.